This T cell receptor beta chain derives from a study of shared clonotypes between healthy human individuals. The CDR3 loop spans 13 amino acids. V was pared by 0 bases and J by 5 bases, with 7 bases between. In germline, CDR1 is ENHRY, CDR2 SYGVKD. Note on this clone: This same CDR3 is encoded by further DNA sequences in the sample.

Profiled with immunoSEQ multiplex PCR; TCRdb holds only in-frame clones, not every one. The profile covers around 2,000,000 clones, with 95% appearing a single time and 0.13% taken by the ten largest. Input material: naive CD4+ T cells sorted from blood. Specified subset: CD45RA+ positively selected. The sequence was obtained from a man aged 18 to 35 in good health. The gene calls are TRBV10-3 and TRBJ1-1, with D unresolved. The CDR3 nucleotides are TGTGCCATCAGTGAGTCGGGAGGGACTGAAGCTTTCTTT. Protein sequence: CAISESGGTEAFF.